This entry features one TCR beta chain sequence. Its binding antigen is unknown. Within one base of it there is no much larger clone, and no base qualities were kept. The same CDR3 arises from other DNA sequences in this sample as well. The source of the sample is a study of blood T cell repertoires in COVID-19 (dated by TCRdb to about 2020). For the wider study: Collaborator samples came from the United States, Italy and Spain and covered acute and convalescent phases of COVID-19. The material from the prospective study consisted of cDNA or gDNA derived from T cells, B-cell-depleted T cells, or PBMCs. Deeply sampled blood TCRbeta repertoires from subjects exposed to, actively infected with, or recovered from COVID-19 were included in the dataset. The repertoires were released in a freely available public database meant as a resource for research on the immune response to SARS-CoV-2. The samples were drawn from two sources: the first 160 participants of the ongoing ImmuneRACE study, and 1,254 subjects contributed by 6 global collaborators. Nearly every sample came with metadata listing a de-identified subject ID, COVID-19 status, age in years and sex. HLA class I and class II types, where available, came from metadata supplied by the sample provider rather than from assay-based typing. Results and caveats for the whole study, not just this receptor: Clinical and demographic metadata were provided uncurated, with the amount varying by source and participant.

Whole blood was collected in K2EDTA tubes by collaborating institutions according to the institutions' own protocols. Collaborator samples were shipped for TCRbeta analysis as frozen whole blood, isolated PBMCs, or DNA extracted from either sample type. TCRbeta CDR3 regions were amplified from genomic DNA using the immunoSEQ Assay, a bias-controlled multiplex PCR. As for the original processing: The number of nucleated cells in each sample was estimated from the amplification of reference gene primers within the assay. To quantify the absolute abundance of each unique TCRbeta CDR3 rearrangement, sequence reads were collapsed and filtered. For each sample, productive Simpson clonality was calculated as the square root of Simpson's diversity index across productive rearrangements. What TCRdb holds here is the immuneACCESS table cut down to in-frame rearrangements. Part of the clones is not present; checked against another copy, under half of the missing clones reflect an unresolved V gene, and the others are unexplained. D and trimming come from the DNA, and the V and J calls and clone size come from that table. The sample contains approximately 59,000 clones, 89% of them found a single time. The ten top clones hold around 20% of the sample.

V gives up 0 bases and J gives up 4 bases, and the segment between their germline ends measures 5 bases. As encoded in the germline V gene, CDR1 is SGHRS while CDR2 is YFSETQ. The CDR3 holds 13 amino acids from the cysteine to the phenylalanine. Only the CDR3 DNA is retained, 39 bases long and in frame from the first base. The source is a human donor in a cohort sampled during active COVID-19. The receptor chain draws on TRBV5-1 and TRBJ1-5; the D gene is perhaps TRBD1, on 5 matching bases. Sequencing was performed on peripheral blood. The CDR3 corresponds to CASSLGQNQPQHF. The nucleotide sequence reads TGCGCCAGCAGCTTGGGACAGAATCAGCCCCAGCATTTT.